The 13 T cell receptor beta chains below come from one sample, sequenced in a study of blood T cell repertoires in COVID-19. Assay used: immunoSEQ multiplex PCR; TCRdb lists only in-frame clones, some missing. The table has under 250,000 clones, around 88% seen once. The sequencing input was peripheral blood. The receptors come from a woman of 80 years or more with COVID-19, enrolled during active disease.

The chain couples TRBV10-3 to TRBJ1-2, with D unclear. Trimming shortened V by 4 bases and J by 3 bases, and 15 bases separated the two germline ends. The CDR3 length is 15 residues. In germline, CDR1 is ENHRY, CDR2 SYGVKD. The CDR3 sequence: CAISAQARGDYGYTF. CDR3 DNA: TGTGCCATCAGTGCCCAGGCCCGGGGAGACTATGGCTACACCTTC.

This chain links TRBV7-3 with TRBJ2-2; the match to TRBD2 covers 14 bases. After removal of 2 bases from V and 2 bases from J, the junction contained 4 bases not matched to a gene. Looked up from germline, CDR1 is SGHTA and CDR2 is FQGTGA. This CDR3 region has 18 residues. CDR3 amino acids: CASSLGTSGGHNTGELFF. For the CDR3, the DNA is TGTGCCAGCAGCTTAGGGACTAGCGGGGGCCATAACACCGGGGAGCTGTTTTTT.

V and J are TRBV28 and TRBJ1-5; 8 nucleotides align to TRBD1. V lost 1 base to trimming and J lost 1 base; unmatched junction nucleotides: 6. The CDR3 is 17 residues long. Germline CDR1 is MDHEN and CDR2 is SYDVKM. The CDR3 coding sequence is TGTGCCAGCAGTTTATTGGGGCAGGGGGCGAGCAATCAGCCCCAGCATTTT. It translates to CASSLLGQGASNQPQHF.

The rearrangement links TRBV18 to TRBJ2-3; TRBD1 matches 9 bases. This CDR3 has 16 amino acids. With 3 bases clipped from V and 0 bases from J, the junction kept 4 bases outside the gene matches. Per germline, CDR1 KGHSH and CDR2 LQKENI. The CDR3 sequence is CASSPGQGGSTDTQYF. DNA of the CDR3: TGTGCCAGCTCACCGGGACAGGGTGGAAGCACAGATACGCAGTATTTT.

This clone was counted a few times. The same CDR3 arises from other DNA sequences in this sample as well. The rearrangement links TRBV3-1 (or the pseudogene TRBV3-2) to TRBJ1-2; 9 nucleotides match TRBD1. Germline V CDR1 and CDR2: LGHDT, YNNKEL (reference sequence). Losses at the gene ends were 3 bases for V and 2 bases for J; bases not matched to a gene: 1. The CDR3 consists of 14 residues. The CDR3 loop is CASSQGTGNYGYTF. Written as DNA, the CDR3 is TGTGCCAGCAGCCAGGGGACAGGGAACTATGGCTACACCTTC.

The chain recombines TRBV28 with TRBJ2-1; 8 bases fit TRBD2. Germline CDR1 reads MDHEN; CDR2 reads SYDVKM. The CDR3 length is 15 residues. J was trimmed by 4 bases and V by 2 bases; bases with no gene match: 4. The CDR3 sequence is CASSLAGGVYNEQFF. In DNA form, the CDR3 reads TGTGCCAGCAGTTTAGCCGGGGGGGTTTACAATGAGCAGTTCTTC.

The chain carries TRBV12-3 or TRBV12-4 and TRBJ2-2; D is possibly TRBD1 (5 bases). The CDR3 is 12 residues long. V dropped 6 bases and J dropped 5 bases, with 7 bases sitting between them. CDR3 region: CASSHRTGELFF. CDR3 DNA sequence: TGTGCCAGCAGCCACAGGACCGGGGAGCTGTTTTTT.

The CDR3 bases are TGTGCCAGCAGCCCCCGGTTTTTTTCACCCCTCCACTTT. Its translation: CASSPRFFSPLHF. The genes are TRBV7-9 and TRBJ1-6; D ambiguous. The CDR3 is made up of 13 amino acids. CDR1 SEHNR and CDR2 FQNEAQ come from the germline V gene (reference sequence). V lost 5 bases and J 9 bases, leaving 11 bases between the germline ends. Combining the CDR3 with reference TRBV7-9 and TRBJ1-6 gives the whole variable domain DTGVSQNPRHKITKRGQNVTFRCDPISEHNRLYWYRQTLGQGPEFLTYFQNEAQLEKSRLLSDRFSAERPKGSFSTLEIQRTEQGDSAMYLCASSPRFFSPLHFGNGTRLTVT.

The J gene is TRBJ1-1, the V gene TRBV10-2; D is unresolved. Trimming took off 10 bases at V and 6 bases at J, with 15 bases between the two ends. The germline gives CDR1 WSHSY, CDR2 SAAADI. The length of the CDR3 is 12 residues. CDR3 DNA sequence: TGCGCCATCAAACCCCAGTCAGCTGAAGCTTTCTTT. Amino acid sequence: CAIKPQSAEAFF.

In DNA, the CDR3 is TGTGCCAGCAGTGAGACGCGACTAGTAAACATTCAGTACTTC. This translates into CASSETRLVNIQYF. V gene TRBV2 combines with J gene TRBJ2-4; D is perhaps TRBD2 (6 bases). Trimming cost V 3 bases and J 6 bases, with 12 bases left between them. Per germline, CDR1 SNHLY and CDR2 FYNNEI. There are 14 residues in the CDR3.

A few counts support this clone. CDR3 amino acids: CASSFRQGAGNSPLHF. The CDR3 nucleotides are TGTGCCAGCAGTTTTAGACAGGGGGCAGGTAATTCACCCCTCCACTTT. V and J are TRBV28 and TRBJ1-6, with 10 bases identical to TRBD1. Germline-derived CDR1 and CDR2 are MDHEN and SYDVKM. V lost 3 bases, J lost 6 bases, and 5 bases stayed unmatched. There are 16 residues in the CDR3.

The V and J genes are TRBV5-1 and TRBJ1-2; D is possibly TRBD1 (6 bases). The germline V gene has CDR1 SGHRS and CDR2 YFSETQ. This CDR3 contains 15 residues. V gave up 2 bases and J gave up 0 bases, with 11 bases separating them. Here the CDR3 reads CASSFGTSPNYGYTF. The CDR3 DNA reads TGCGCCAGCAGCTTTGGGACAAGCCCTAACTATGGCTACACCTTC.

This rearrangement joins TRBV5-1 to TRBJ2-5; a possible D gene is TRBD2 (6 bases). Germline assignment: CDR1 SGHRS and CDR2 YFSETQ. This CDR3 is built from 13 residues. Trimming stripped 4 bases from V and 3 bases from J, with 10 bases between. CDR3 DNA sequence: TGCGCCAGCAGCGGGGGACTTAAAGAGACCCAGTACTTC. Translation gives CASSGGLKETQYF.